These 6 T cell receptor beta chains were sequenced from one sample in a study of immune heterogeneity within non-small cell lung tumors. Amplification of TCR beta CDR3 was performed by multiplex PCR with 32 V and 13 J primers. One entry per CDR3 protein results from TCRdb running MiXCR on the multiplex PCR reads. This table has some 21,000 distinct CDR3 sequences, around 30% appearing once. At 600 to 750 ng per sample, bulk tumor genomic DNA provided the template. Biopsies, several per primary tumor and spaced far apart, were collected during surgery. The patients were newly diagnosed with non-small cell lung cancer, had not been treated, and had curative surgery. Source material: lung tumor tissue. The receptors originated from a man aged 35-49 years with non-small cell lung cancer.

The rearrangement joins TRBV19 to TRBJ1-6, with D perhaps TRBD1 (5 bases). V was cut by 6 bases and J by 3 bases, with 15 bases left in between. The CDR3 sequence is 16 residues long. Germline-derived CDR1 and CDR2 are LNHDA and SQIVND (reference sequence). CDR3 nucleotides: TGTGCCAGTAGCCATCTCACCGACAGCTATAATTCACCCCTCCACTTT. Translated, it gives CASSHLTDSYNSPLHF.

This clonotype showed up many times. The chain's CDR3 is CASSQDLAGGPGDTQYF. In nucleotides, the CDR3 is TGCGCCAGCAGCCAAGATTTAGCGGGAGGGCCGGGAGATACGCAGTATTTT. The V call is TRBV4-3, the J call TRBJ2-3; 11 positions agree with TRBD2. Germline V gene lookup returns CDR1 LGHNA and CDR2 YSLEER. The CDR3 consists of 17 residues. V lost 0 bases, J lost 5 bases, and 7 bases stayed unmatched.

As concerns this clonotype: A junction boundary mismatches the germline segment, possibly from a read error. The chain couples TRBV2 to TRBJ2-1, with a possible D match to TRBD2 (5 bases). This CDR3 spans 14 amino acids. Germline assignment: CDR1 SNHLY and CDR2 FYNNEI. The CDR3 reads CASSGDRGYSEQSF. The DNA for the CDR3 is TGTGCCAGCAGTGGCGACCGGGGATACAGTGAGCAGTCCTTC.

On this clonotype: A read error may explain this, as a much larger clone is one base away. The chain couples TRBV15 to TRBJ2-7; D is unresolved. Germline CDR1 and CDR2: LNHNV and YYDKDF (reference sequence). The length of the CDR3 is 12 residues. Trimming stripped 0 bases from V and 11 bases from J, with 11 bases between. The DNA for the CDR3 is TGTGCCACCAGCAGAGAAAATTCTGAGGAGTACTTC. Translating it yields CATSRENSEEYF.

The chain has TRBV7-9 and TRBJ2-7, with a weak D call TRBD2 (6 bases). The CDR3 has 15 amino acids. V lost 5 bases and J lost 3, with 17 bases in between. Germline V gene lookup returns CDR1 SEHNR and CDR2 FQNEAQ (reference sequence). CDR3 DNA: TGTGCCAGCAGCCCGACCGGGGGTGGGGACTACGAGCAGTACTTC. It yields the protein CASSPTGGGDYEQYF.

This clonotype was seen at least ten times. CDR3: CAISGSGRPYEQYF. The CDR3 DNA is TGTGCCATCAGTGGAAGCGGGAGGCCCTACGAGCAGTACTTC. The chain joins TRBV10-3 to TRBJ2-7; the match to TRBD2 covers 9 bases. CDR3 length: 14 residues. V lost 4 bases to trimming and J lost 2 bases; unmatched junction nucleotides: 3. Germline V lookup: CDR1 ENHRY, CDR2 SYGVKD.